This T cell receptor beta chain was captured by sequencing in a study of cytomegalovirus exposure and HLA in healthy donors. Overall study results and limits: The listing of 160 or so TCR beta chains classed them as cytomegalovirus-associated.

The protocol was immunoSEQ multiplex PCR, while the TCRdb copy is restricted to in-frame clones and leaves out a portion. This table has roughly 250,000 clones, around 88% appearing once. The CDR3 contains 16 residues. The V and J ends lost 5 bases and 0 bases respectively, with 14 bases between them. Germline CDR1 is SEHNR and CDR2 is FQNEAQ (reference sequence). Concerning this clone itself: Its antigen is currently unknown.

The sequence was collected from a woman aged 30 to 39 in good health and CMV-seropositive. The chain combines TRBV7-9 with TRBJ1-5, with D possibly TRBD1 on 5 matching bases. The sample taken for sequencing was PBMCs. CDR3 DNA: TGTGCCAGCAGCACCGGGGGGACTTATAGCAATCAGCCCCAGCATTTT. Residues: CASSTGGTYSNQPQHF.